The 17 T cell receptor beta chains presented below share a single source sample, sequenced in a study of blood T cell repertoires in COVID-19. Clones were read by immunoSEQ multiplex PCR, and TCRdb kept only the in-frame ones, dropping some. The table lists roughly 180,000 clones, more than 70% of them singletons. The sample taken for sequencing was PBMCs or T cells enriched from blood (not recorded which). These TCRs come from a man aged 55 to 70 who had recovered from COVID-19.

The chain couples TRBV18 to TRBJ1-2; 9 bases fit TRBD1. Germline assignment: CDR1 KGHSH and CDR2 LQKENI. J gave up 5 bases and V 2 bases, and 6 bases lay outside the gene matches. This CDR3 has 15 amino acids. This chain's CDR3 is CASSPTPGQGYGYTF. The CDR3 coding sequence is TGTGCCAGCTCACCAACACCGGGACAGGGTTATGGCTACACCTTC.

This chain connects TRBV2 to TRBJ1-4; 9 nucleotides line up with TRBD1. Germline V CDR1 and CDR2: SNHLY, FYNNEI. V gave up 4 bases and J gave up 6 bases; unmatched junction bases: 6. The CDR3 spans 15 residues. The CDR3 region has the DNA TGTGCCAGCAGTGCCCCCGGGACAGGGTATGAAAAACTGTTTTTT. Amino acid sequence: CASSAPGTGYEKLFF.

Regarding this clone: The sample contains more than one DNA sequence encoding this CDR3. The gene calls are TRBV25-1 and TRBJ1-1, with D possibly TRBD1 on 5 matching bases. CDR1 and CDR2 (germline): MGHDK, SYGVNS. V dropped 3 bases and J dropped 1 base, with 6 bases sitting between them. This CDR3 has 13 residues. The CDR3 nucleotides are TGTGCCAGCAGTGACGACAGGAACACTGAAGCTTTCTTT. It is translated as CASSDDRNTEAFF.

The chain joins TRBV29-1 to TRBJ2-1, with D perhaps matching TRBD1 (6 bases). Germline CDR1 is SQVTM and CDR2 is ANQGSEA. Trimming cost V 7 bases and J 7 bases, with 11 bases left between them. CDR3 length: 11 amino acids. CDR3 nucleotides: TGCAGCGACAGGGTAGGGAATGAGCAGTTCTTC. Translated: CSDRVGNEQFF.

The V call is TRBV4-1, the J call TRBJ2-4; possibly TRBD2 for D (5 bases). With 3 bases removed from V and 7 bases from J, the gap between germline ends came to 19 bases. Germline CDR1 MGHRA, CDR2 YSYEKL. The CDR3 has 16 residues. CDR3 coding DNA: TGCGCCAGCAGCCAGTCAGAGGGTGTTGTTCCGAACATTCAGTACTTC. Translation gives CASSQSEGVVPNIQYF.

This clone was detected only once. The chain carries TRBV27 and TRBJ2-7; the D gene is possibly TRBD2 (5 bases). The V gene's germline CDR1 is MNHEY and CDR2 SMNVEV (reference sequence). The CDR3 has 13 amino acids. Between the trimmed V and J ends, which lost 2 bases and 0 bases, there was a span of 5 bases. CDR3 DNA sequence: TGTGCCAGCAGTTTAGACTACTCCTACGAGCAGTACTTC. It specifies CASSLDYSYEQYF.

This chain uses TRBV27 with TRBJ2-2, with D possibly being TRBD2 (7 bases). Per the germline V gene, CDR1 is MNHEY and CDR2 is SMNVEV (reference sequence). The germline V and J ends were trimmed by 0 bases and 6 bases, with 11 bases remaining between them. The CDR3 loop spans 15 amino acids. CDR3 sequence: CASSLSPGGPGELFF. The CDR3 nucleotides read TGTGCCAGCAGTTTATCTCCCGGGGGGCCCGGGGAGCTGTTTTTT.

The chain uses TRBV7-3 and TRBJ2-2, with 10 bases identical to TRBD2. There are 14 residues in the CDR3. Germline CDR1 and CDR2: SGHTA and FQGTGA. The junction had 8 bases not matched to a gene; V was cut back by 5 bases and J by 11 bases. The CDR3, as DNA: TGTGCCAGCAGCCCTGGACTAGCGGTTCCAGAGCTGTTTTTT. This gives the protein CASSPGLAVPELFF.

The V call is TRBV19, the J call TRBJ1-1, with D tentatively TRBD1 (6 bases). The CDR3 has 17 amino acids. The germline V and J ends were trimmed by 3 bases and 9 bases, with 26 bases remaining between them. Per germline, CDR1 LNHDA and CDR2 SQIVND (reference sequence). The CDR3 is CASSIWGPRDDLPKAFF. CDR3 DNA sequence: TGTGCCAGTAGTATTTGGGGGCCGAGGGACGACCTGCCGAAAGCTTTCTTT.

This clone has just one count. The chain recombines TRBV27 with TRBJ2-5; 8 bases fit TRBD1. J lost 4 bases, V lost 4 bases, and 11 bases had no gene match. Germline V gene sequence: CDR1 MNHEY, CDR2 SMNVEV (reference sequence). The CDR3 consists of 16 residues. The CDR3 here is CASSSSQGEFGETQYF. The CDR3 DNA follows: TGTGCCAGCAGTTCCTCACAGGGGGAGTTCGGAGAGACCCAGTACTTC.

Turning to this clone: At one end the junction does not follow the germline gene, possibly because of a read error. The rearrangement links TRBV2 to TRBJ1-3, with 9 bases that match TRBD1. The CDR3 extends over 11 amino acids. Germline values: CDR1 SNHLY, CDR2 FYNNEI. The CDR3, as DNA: TGTGCCAGCAGTGTGAACAGGGGGCAACCATTT. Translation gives CASSVNRGQPF.

The CDR3 coding sequence is TGTGCCAGCAGCTCACCCGGGACTAGCGGGGGGCCATGGTATAATGAGCAGTTCTTC. Its protein is CASSSPGTSGGPWYNEQFF. The chain has TRBV5-4 and TRBJ2-1; 15 positions match TRBD2. The CDR3 is 19 amino acids. Germline V gene sequence: CDR1 SGHNT, CDR2 YYREEE (reference sequence). Trimming took 3 bases from V and 7 from J; bases not matched to a gene: 14.

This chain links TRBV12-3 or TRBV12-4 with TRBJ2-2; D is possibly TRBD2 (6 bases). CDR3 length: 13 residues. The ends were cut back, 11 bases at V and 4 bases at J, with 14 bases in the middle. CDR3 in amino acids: CAGRELVTGELFF. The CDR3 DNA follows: TGTGCCGGCCGGGAGCTAGTCACCGGGGAGCTGTTTTTT.

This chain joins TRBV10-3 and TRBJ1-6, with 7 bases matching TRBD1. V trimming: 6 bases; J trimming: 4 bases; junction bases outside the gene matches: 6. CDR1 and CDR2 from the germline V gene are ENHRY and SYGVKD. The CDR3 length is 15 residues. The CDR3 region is CAIRAPGQYNSPLHF. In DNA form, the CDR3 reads TGTGCCATCAGGGCCCCGGGACAGTATAATTCACCCCTCCACTTT.

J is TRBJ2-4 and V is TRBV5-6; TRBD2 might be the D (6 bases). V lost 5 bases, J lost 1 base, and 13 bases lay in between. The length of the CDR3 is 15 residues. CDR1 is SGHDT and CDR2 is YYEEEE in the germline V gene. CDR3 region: CASRSPGTAKNIQYF. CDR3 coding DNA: TGTGCCAGCAGATCCCCCGGGACTGCCAAAAACATTCAGTACTTC.

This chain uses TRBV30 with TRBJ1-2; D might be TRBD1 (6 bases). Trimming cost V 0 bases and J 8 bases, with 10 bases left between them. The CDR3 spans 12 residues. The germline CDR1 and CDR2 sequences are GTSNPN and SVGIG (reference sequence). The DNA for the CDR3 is TGTGCCTGGAGTGTATACAGGGAGGGCTACACCTTC. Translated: CAWSVYREGYTF.

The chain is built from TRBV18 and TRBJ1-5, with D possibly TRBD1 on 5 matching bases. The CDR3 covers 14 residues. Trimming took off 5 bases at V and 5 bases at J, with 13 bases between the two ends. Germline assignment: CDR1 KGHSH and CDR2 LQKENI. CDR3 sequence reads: CASSGLTDDQPQHF. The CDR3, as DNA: TGTGCCAGCTCAGGGTTGACAGACGATCAGCCCCAGCATTTT.